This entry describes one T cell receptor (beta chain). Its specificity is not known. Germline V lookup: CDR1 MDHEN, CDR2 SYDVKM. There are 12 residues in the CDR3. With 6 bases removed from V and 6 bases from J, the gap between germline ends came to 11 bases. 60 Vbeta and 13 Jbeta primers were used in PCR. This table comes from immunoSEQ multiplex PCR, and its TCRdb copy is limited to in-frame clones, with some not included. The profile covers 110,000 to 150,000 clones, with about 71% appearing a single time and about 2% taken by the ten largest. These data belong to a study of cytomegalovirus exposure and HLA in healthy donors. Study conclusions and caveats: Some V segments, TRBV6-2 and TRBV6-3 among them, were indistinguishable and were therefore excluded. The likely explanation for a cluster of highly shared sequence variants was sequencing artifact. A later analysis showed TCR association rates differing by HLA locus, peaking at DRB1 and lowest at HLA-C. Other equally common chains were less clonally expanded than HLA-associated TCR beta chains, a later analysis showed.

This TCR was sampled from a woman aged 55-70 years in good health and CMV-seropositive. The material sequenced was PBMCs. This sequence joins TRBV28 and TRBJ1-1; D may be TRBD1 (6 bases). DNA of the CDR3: TGTGCCAGCAGACCAGGGGTGCCTGAAGCTTTCTTT. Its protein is CASRPGVPEAFF. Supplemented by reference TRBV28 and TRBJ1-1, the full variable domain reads DVKVTQSSRYLVKRTGEKVFLECVQDMDHENMFWYRQDPGLGLRLIYFSYDVKMKEKGDIPEGYSVSREKKERFSLILESASTNQTSMYLCASRPGVPEAFFGQGTRLTVV.